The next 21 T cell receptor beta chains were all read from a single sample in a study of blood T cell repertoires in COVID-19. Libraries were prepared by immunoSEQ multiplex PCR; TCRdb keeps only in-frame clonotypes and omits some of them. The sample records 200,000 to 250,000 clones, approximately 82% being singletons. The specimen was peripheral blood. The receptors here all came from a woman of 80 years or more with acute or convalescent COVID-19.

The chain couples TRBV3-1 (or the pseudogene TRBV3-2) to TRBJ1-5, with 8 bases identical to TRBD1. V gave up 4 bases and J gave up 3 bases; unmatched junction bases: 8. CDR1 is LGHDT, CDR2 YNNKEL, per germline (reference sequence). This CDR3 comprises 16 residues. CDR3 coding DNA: TGTGCCAGCAGCCCAAACGACAGGGGCGTCAATCAGCCCCAGCATTTT. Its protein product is CASSPNDRGVNQPQHF.

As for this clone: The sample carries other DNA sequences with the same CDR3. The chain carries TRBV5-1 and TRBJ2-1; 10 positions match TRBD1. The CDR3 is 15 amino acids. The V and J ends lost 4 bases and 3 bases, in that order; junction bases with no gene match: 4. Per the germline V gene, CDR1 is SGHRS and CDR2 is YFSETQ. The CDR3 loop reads CASSPGQGSYNEQFF. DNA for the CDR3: TGCGCCAGCAGCCCGGGACAGGGGAGCTACAATGAGCAGTTCTTC.

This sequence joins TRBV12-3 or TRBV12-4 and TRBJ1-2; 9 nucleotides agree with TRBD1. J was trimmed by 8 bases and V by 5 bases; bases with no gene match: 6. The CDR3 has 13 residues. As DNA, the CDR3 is TGTGCCAGCAGTGAACAGGGGGCGCGGGGCTACACCTTC. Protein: CASSEQGARGYTF.

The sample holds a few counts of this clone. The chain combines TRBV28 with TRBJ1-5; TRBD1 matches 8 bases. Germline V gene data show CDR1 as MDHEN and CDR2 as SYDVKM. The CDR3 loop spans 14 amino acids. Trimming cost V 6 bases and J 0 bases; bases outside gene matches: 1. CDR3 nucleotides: TGTGCCAGCAGGGGGACAGGTAGCAATCAGCCCCAGCATTTT. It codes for CASRGTGSNQPQHF.

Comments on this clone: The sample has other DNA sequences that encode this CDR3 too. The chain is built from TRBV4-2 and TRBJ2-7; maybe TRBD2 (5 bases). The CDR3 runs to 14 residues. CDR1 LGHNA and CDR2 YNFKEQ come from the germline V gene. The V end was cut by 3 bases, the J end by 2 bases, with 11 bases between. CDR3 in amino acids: CASSHRTGTYEQYF. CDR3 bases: TGTGCCAGCAGCCACCGGACGGGAACCTACGAGCAGTACTTC.

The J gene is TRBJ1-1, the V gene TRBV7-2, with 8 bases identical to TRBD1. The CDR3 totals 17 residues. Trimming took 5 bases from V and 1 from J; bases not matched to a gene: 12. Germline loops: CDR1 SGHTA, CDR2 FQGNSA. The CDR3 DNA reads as TGTGCCAGCAGCCCCCAGAGAGTGACAGGGGCGAACACTGAAGCTTTCTTT. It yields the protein CASSPQRVTGANTEAFF.

The CDR3 loop is CSAPDWYGYTF. The CDR3 DNA is TGCAGTGCTCCTGACTGGTATGGCTACACCTTC. The V call is TRBV20-1, the J call TRBJ1-2; D unclear. Trimming removed 5 bases at V and 5 bases at J, with 9 bases between. The CDR3 runs to 11 residues. Germline loops: CDR1 DFQATT, CDR2 SNEGSKA (reference sequence).

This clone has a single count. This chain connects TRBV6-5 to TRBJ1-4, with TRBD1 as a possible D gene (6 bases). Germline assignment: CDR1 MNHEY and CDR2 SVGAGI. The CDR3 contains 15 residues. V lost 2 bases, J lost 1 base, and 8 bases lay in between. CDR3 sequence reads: CASSYGGQTNEKLFF. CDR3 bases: TGTGCCAGCAGTTACGGGGGACAAACTAATGAAAAACTGTTTTTT.

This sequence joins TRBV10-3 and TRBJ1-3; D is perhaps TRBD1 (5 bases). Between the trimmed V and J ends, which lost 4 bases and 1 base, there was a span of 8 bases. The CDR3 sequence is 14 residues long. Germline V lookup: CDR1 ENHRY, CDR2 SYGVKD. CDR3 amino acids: CAISGQTSGNTIYF. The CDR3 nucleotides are TGTGCCATCAGTGGACAGACATCTGGAAACACCATATATTTT.

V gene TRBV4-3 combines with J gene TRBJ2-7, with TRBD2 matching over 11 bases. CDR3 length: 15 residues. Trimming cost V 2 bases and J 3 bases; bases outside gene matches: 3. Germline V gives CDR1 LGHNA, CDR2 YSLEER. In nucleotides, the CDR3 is TGCGCCAGCAGCCAAATAGCGGGGGGGAGCTACGAGCAGTACTTC. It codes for CASSQIAGGSYEQYF.

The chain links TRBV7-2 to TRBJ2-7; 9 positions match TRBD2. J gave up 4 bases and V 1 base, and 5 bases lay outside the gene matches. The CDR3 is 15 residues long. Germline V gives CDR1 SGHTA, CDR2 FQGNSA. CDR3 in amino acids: CASSLVLAGSYEQYF. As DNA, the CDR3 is TGTGCCAGCAGCTTAGTGCTAGCGGGATCTTACGAGCAGTACTTC.

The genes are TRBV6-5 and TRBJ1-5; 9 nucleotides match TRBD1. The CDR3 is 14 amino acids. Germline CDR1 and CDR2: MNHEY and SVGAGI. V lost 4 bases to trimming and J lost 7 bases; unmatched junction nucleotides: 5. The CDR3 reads CASSSTGGEQPQHF. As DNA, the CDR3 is TGTGCCAGCAGTTCCACAGGGGGCGAACAGCCCCAGCATTTT.

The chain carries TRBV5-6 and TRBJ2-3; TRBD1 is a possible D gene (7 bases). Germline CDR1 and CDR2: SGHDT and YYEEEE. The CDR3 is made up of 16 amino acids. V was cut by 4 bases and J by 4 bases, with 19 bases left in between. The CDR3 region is CASSHLGPRGADTQYF. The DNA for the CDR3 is TGTGCCAGCAGCCATCTAGGACCCAGGGGGGCAGATACGCAGTATTTT.

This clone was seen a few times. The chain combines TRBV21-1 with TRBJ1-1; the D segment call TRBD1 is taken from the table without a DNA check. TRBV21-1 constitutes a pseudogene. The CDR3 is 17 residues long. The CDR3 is CASQAIPTGERSTEAFF. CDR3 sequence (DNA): TGTGCCAGTCAAGCAATCCCGACAGGAGAAAGGAGCACTGAAGCTTTCTTT.

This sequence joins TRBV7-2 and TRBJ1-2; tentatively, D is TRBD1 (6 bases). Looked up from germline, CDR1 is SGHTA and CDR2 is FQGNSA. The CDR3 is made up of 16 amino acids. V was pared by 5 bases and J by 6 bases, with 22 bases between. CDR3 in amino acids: CASSLSGQGGWDGYTF. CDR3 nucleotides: TGTGCCAGCAGCCTTTCGGGGCAAGGGGGTTGGGATGGCTACACCTTC. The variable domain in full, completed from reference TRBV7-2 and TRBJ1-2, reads GAGVSQSPSNKVTEKGKDVELRCDPISGHTALYWYRQSLGQGLEFLIYFQGNSAPDKSGLPSDRFSAERTGGSVSTLTIQRTQQEDSAVYLCASSLSGQGGWDGYTFGSGTRLTVV.

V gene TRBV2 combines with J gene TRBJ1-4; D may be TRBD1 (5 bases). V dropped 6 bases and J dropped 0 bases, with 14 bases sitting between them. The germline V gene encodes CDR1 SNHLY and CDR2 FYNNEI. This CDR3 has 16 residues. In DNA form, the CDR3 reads TGTGCCAGCAGCCTTCGACAGCCCGCAACTAATGAAAAACTGTTTTTT. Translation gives CASSLRQPATNEKLFF. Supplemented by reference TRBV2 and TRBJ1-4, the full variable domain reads EPEVTQTPSHQVTQMGQEVILRCVPISNHLYFYWYRQILGQKVEFLVSFYNNEISEKSEIFDDQFSVERPDGSNFTLKIRSTKLEDSAMYFCASSLRQPATNEKLFFGSGTQLSVL.

This chain's CDR3 is CASSLRQGLSTDTQYF. CDR3 in DNA: TGTGCCAGCAGCTTACGGCAGGGCCTTAGCACAGATACGCAGTATTTT. The chain uses TRBV7-2 and TRBJ2-3, with D tentatively TRBD1 (5 bases). There are 16 residues in the CDR3. With 2 bases removed from V and 0 bases from J, the gap between germline ends came to 12 bases. Per the germline V gene, CDR1 is SGHTA and CDR2 is FQGNSA.

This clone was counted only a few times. CDR3 in amino acids: CASSFRADNSPLHF. DNA for the CDR3: TGTGCCAGCAGCTTCAGGGCCGATAATTCACCCCTCCACTTT. The V call is TRBV7-9, the J call TRBJ1-6, with D perhaps matching TRBD1 (5 bases). Deletions cut 3 bases from V and 5 bases from J, with 8 bases between. From germline, CDR1 is SEHNR and CDR2 FQNEAQ (reference sequence). The CDR3 has 14 amino acids.

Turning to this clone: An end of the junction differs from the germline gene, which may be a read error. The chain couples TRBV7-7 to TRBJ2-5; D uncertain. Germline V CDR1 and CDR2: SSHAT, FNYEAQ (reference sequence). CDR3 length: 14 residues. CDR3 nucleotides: TGTGCTAGCAGCTTACACAGATCCCAAGAGACCCAGTACTTC. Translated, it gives CASSLHRSQETQYF.

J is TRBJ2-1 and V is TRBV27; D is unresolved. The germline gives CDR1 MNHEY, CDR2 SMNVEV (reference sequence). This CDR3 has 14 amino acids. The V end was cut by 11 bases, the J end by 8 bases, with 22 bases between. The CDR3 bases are TGTGCCGCGGCAAAGCTCCGAGCACTTGATGAGCAGTTCTTC. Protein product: CAAAKLRALDEQFF.

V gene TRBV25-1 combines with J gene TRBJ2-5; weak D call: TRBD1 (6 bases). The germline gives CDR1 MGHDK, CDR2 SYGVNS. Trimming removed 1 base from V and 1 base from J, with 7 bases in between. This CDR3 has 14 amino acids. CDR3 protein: CASSEFRGQETQYF. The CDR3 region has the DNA TGTGCCAGCAGTGAATTCAGGGGCCAAGAGACCCAGTACTTC.